Listed below are T cell receptor beta chains from one sample, sequenced in a study of blood T cells in healthy people across ages. A single record per CDR3 protein comes from TCRdb applying MiXCR to the 5' RACE reads. The data hold over a million distinct CDR3 sequences, with around 59% observed a single time. Material for sequencing was blood. The receptors originated from a man in his late teens or twenties in good health. Each CDR3 is given without its conserved first and last residue. The order of the fields is V gene, J gene, CDR3 protein.

>TRBV29-1|TRBJ2-1
SVDRGGVDEQF
>TRBV12-3/TRBV12-4|TRBJ1-1
ASSFLGHRGPQVGASEAF
>TRBV11-2|TRBJ2-7
ASSLFRSAPASSYEQY
>TRBV29-1|TRBJ2-4
SVAAGQGNIQY
>TRBV28|TRBJ1-6
ASRQQVRSSPLH
>TRBV20-1|TRBJ1-4
SATGQGREKLF
>TRBV29-1|TRBJ1-2
SVVGTPNKDYGYT
>TRBV4-2|TRBJ2-7
ASSWKTGDTYEQY
>TRBV12-3/TRBV12-4|TRBJ2-7
ASSSGPTYEQY
>TRBV3-1|TRBJ1-2
ASSQAPEYPNYGYT
>TRBV10-3|TRBJ1-6
AIGEYNSPLH
>TRBV5-1|TRBJ2-7
ASSLAGSGAATYEQY
>TRBV27|TRBJ2-7
ASSPGARSEQY
>TRBV6-2/TRBV6-3|TRBJ2-1
ASSSTSYPYNEQF
>TRBV6-5|TRBJ2-1
ASAGESSYNEQF
>TRBV25-1|TRBJ1-1
ASSEAGPGNTEAF
>TRBV4-2|TRBJ2-7
ASSQHSGKSYEQY
>TRBV29-1|TRBJ2-5
SVGAFQETQY
>TRBV10-3|TRBJ1-2
AISPELIYGYT
>TRBV29-1|TRBJ2-1
SAETGSSYNEQF
>TRBV20-1|TRBJ2-3
SARVWTSTDTQY
>TRBV4-1|TRBJ2-5
ASSQRTGQETQY
>TRBV4-1|TRBJ2-7
ASSQVDTTGLVYEQY
>TRBV6-1|TRBJ1-6
ASRDWTIGTPLH
>TRBV28|TRBJ2-5
ASSSNPQRETQY
>TRBV7-2|TRBJ1-4
ASSLARGRDEKLF
>TRBV28|TRBJ1-6
ASSLLPGVNSPLH